This TCR beta chain was sequenced during a study of blood T cell repertoires in COVID-19. Authors' analysis steps: Reference gene primer amplification in the assay estimated nucleated cell counts. The assay was immunoSEQ multiplex PCR, and TCRdb's table has in-frame clones only and misses some. V, J and clone size reflect that table, while D and trimming were determined from the DNA. The repertoire has around 250,000 clones, 88% of them found once; the top ten carry 9.5% to 13%. The table lists this clone with a count of one. Followed longitudinally, the Seattle patients had been enrolled during active infection. Germline V lookup: CDR1 SEHNR, CDR2 FQNEAQ (reference sequence). V was clipped by 1 base and J by 4 bases; unmatched bases: 2. The length of the CDR3 is 15 residues.

The TCR originated in a woman aged 70-85 years with COVID-19, enrolled during active disease. The sequenced material came from peripheral blood. The chain couples TRBV7-9 to TRBJ2-1, with 9 bases fitting TRBD2. CDR3 loop: CASSLVAGVYNEQFF. CDR3 DNA sequence: TGTGCCAGCAGCTTAGTAGCGGGAGTGTACAATGAGCAGTTCTTC.